This T cell receptor beta chain was captured by sequencing in a study of HIV-infected patients and healthy controls. This clonotype has only a few counts. Germline values: CDR1 SEHNR, CDR2 FQNEAQ (reference sequence). With V trimmed by 3 bases and J by 5 bases, 9 bases remained unmatched. The CDR3 sequence is 17 residues long. Roughly three months, about 14 weeks, into antiretroviral therapy, follow-up blood was collected. No cell fractionation was done, so the repertoire covers all unsorted peripheral blood T cells. Alpha and beta constant-region primers primed reverse transcription of about 500 ng RNA. Each of the alpha and beta chains got its own library through chain-specific third strand synthesis with indices. The library got P5 and P7 elements plus a second index, then an approximately 24-cycle PCR. MiXCR, applied by TCRdb to the 5' RACE reads, yields one record per CDR3 protein. The sample carries fewer than 20,000 distinct CDR3 sequences, about 9% recorded once.

The receptor was derived from an adult with HIV infection. V and J are TRBV7-9 and TRBJ2-1, with 11 bases matching TRBD2. This specimen consisted of blood, obtained during antiretroviral therapy. The chain's CDR3 is CASSFKPGLAVHNEQFF. CDR3 DNA: TGTGCCAGCAGCTTTAAGCCGGGACTAGCGGTCCACAATGAGCAGTTCTTC.